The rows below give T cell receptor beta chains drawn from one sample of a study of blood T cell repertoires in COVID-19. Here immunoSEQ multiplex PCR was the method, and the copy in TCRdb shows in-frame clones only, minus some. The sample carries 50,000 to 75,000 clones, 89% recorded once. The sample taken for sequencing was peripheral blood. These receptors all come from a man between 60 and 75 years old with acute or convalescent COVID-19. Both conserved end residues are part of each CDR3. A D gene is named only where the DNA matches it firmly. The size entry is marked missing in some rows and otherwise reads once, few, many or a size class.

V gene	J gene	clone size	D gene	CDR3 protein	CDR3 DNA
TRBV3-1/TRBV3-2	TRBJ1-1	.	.	CASSRWDTLNTEAFF	TGTGCCAGCAGCCGGTGGGACACACTAAACACTGAAGCTTTCTTT
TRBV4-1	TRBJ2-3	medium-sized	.	CASSQQGTATQYF	TGCGCCAGCAGCCAACAGGGAACCGCTACGCAGTATTTT
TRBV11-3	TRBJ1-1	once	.	CASSTGGGTEAFF	TGTGCCAGCAGCACCGGGGGAGGAACTGAAGCTTTCTTT
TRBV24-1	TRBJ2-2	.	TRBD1	CATSGTGAGNTGELFF	TGTGCCACCAGTGGAACAGGGGCCGGGAACACCGGGGAGCTGTTTTTT
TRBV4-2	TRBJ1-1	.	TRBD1	CASSQSAGQGSSPEAFF	TGTGCCAGCAGCCAAAGTGCGGGACAGGGCTCTTCCCCTGAAGCTTTCTTT
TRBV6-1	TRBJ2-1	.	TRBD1	CASSEWVGTGRFNEQFF	TGTGCCAGCAGTGAATGGGTCGGGACAGGGAGGTTCAATGAGCAGTTCTTC
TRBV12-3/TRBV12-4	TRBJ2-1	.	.	CASSFGDEQFF	TGTGCCAGCAGTTTCGGAGATGAGCAGTTCTTC
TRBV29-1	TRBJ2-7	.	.	CSVGLAYEQYF	TGCAGCGTTGGACTAGCCTACGAGCAGTACTTC
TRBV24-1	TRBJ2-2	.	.	CATSDLGAVNTGELFF	TGTGCCACCAGTGATTTGGGGGCGGTTAACACCGGGGAGCTGTTTTTT
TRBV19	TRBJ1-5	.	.	CASRQASLWSFNQPQHF	TGTGCCAGCCGACAGGCGTCTTTATGGTCCTTCAATCAGCCCCAGCATTTT
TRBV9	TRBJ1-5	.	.	CASSVGQSNQPQHF	TGTGCCAGCAGCGTAGGACAGAGCAATCAGCCCCAGCATTTT
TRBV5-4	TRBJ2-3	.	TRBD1	CASSIQGADTQYF	TGTGCCAGCAGCATACAGGGGGCGGATACGCAGTATTTT
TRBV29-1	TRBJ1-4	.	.	CSVSTAPTNEKLFF	TGCAGCGTTAGCACAGCCCCAACTAATGAAAAACTGTTTTTT
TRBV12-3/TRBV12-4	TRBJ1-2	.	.	CASSLYRPTQTF	TGTGCCAGCAGTTTGTACCGTCCCACGCAGACCTTC
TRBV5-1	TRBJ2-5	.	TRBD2	CASKTSGGQETQYF	TGCGCCAGCAAGACTAGCGGGGGGCAAGAGACCCAGTACTTC
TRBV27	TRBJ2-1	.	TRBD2	CASSLEYSAGLAGYEQFF	TGTGCCAGCAGTTTAGAGTACAGTGCGGGACTAGCGGGCTATGAGCAGTTCTTC
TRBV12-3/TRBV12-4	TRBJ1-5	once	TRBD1	CASSPTGDQPQHF	TGTGCCAGCAGTCCCACAGGGGATCAGCCCCAGCATTTT
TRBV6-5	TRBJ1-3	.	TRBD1	CATQQGSFGNTIYF	TGTGCCACTCAACAGGGGAGCTTTGGAAACACCATATATTTT